The text below deals with one T cell receptor (beta chain). The sample originates from a study of identifying expanded T cells in peripheral blood. The protocol was immunoSEQ multiplex PCR, while the TCRdb copy is restricted to in-frame clones and leaves out a portion. The sample has about 100,000 clones; around nine tenths are singletons. The V gene end was trimmed by 4 bases and the J gene end by 0 bases; junction bases not matched to a gene: 8. The V gene's germline CDR1 is LGHNA and CDR2 YSLEER. The CDR3 has 17 amino acids. Sequencing was done on a sample of blood. The genes are TRBV4-3 and TRBJ1-3, with 8 bases that match TRBD1. The TCR sequence derives from a person between 18 and 75 years old in good health. This CDR3 is CASSLAPTGDSGNTIYF. CDR3 DNA: TGCGCCAGCAGCCTCGCCCCGACAGGGGACTCTGGAAACACCATATATTTT.